A single sample is the source of the 29 T cell receptor beta chains below, sequenced in a study of T cell repertoires in cytomegalovirus infection. TCRdb processed the reads anew with MiXCR; each CDR3 protein has one entry. The table has hundreds of thousands of distinct CDR3 sequences, about 33% seen once. These receptors' targets are unknown. The sequencing used cultured CD8+ T cells from PBMCs, collected from culture after CMV antigen stimulation. The receptors here all came from a human donor in good health (CMV status not recorded). Some clones in this sample may be carry-over from other donors' samples.

In this sample, this clonotype turned up a few times. CDR3 coding DNA: TGTGCCAGCAGCTATCCGACCGGGTCTGGGGCCAACGTCCTGACTTTC. Protein sequence: CASSYPTGSGANVLTF. The J gene is TRBJ2-6, the V gene TRBV7-4; unclear D gene. The CDR3 contains 16 residues. From germline, CDR1 is SGHVT and CDR2 SQSDAQ. V lost 4 bases and J lost 1, with 11 bases in between.

V and J are TRBV29-1 and TRBJ1-2; the match to TRBD1 covers 7 bases. CDR1 and CDR2 (germline): SQVTM, ANQGSEA. Unmatched junction bases numbered 6, after V lost 4 bases and J lost 4 bases. This CDR3 is built from 13 residues. The CDR3 nucleotides are TGCAGCGTTGTTAAAGGGGGCGGCTATGGCTACACCTTC. It codes for CSVVKGGGYGYTF.

This clonotype was seen a handful of times. The chain carries TRBV6-6 and TRBJ1-1, with TRBD1 matching over 7 bases. Germline V lookup: CDR1 MNHNY, CDR2 SVGAGI (reference sequence). This CDR3 region has 14 residues. V gave up 8 bases and J gave up 6 bases; unmatched junction bases: 12. The CDR3 DNA sequence: TGTGCCAGCCTTGTGAATCACAGGGGTCCTGAAGCTTTCTTT. Protein: CASLVNHRGPEAFF.

This clonotype has only a few counts. This chain connects TRBV27 to TRBJ1-4; D remains ambiguous. CDR1 and CDR2 (germline): MNHEY, SMNVEV (reference sequence). The CDR3 totals 11 residues. V was trimmed by 6 bases and J by 10 bases, leaving 9 bases between them. CDR3 nucleotide sequence: TGTGCCAGCAGATACGGAGGAAAACTGTTTTTT. This translates into CASRYGGKLFF.

The table lists this clonotype with a few counts. V and J are TRBV20-1 and TRBJ2-2; weak D call: TRBD2 (7 bases). This CDR3 is 16 amino acids long. Trimming removed 6 bases from V and 0 bases from J, with 17 bases in between. Germline V gene data show CDR1 as DFQATT and CDR2 as SNEGSKA (reference sequence). The CDR3 region is CSATGGGGTNTGELFF. The CDR3 nucleotides are TGCAGTGCCACTGGAGGGGGGGGGACGAACACCGGGGAGCTGTTTTTT.

The V gene is TRBV14, the J gene TRBJ2-1; D might be TRBD2 (6 bases). CDR1 and CDR2 (germline): SGHDN, FVKESK. V was pared by 0 bases and J by 3 bases, with 9 bases between. CDR3 length equals 15 residues. The CDR3 here is CASSQDQDYYNEQFF. In DNA, the CDR3 is TGTGCCAGCAGCCAAGACCAGGACTACTACAATGAGCAGTTCTTC. The full variable domain, rest sourced from reference TRBV14 and TRBJ2-1, is EAGVTQFPSHSVIEKGQTVTLRCDPISGHDNLYWYRRVMGKEIKFLLHFVKESKQDESGMPNNRFLAERTGGTYSTLKVQPAELEDSGVYFCASSQDQDYYNEQFFGPGTRLTVL.

In its sample, this clonotype was seen a few times. This chain uses TRBV7-9 with TRBJ2-1; unclear D gene. V was pared by 0 bases and J by 3 bases, with 15 bases between. This CDR3 has 17 amino acids. The germline V gene encodes CDR1 SEHNR and CDR2 FQNEAQ (reference sequence). CDR3 residues: CASSLALGLRDYNEQFF. The CDR3 DNA reads as TGTGCCAGCAGCTTAGCTCTGGGTCTAAGGGACTACAATGAGCAGTTCTTC. The complete variable domain, with remaining parts taken from reference TRBV7-9 and TRBJ2-1, reads DTGVSQNPRHKITKRGQNVTFRCDPISEHNRLYWYRQTLGQGPEFLTYFQNEAQLEKSRLLSDRFSAERPKGSFSTLEIQRTEQGDSAMYLCASSLALGLRDYNEQFFGPGTRLTVL.

This clonotype has a count of ten or more. V gene TRBV7-8 combines with J gene TRBJ2-7; 9 bases fit TRBD1. The CDR3 has 20 residues. Germline CDR1 is SGHVS and CDR2 is FQNEAQ. J gave up 2 bases and V 5 bases, and 22 bases lay outside the gene matches. CDR3 DNA: TGTGCCAGCAGCGGGACCCGGGACAGGGATCTACTGCTAGCCGCCTACGAGCAGTACTTC. Translated: CASSGTRDRDLLLAAYEQYF.

This clonotype was detected many times. V is TRBV7-8 and J is TRBJ2-7, with D possibly TRBD1 on 6 matching bases. CDR1 and CDR2 (germline): SGHVS, FQNEAQ. V lost 5 bases, J lost 4 bases, and 15 bases lay in between. The CDR3 sequence is 14 residues long. The CDR3 bases are TGTGCCAGCAGCCCCACTACAGGGCTATACGAGCAGTACTTC. As protein: CASSPTTGLYEQYF.

The rearrangement joins TRBV28 to TRBJ2-2; D perhaps matches TRBD2 (6 bases). V was clipped by 4 bases and J by 17 bases, with 14 bases between them. CDR1 and CDR2 from the germline V gene are MDHEN and SYDVKM. The CDR3 runs to 11 residues. The CDR3 region has the DNA TGTGCCAGCAGTTGGCTAGCGACCCATTTTTTT. Translating it yields CASSWLATHFF.

The chain has TRBV5-5 and TRBJ1-1; no clear D gene. This CDR3 is built from 15 residues. Trimming took off 0 bases at V and 5 bases at J, with 14 bases between the two ends. Germline V gene lookup returns CDR1 SGHKS and CDR2 YYEKEE (reference sequence). The CDR3 loop is CASSLALQWSTEAFF. CDR3 in DNA: TGTGCCAGCAGCTTGGCCCTACAGTGGTCGACTGAAGCTTTCTTT.

The chain couples TRBV29-1 to TRBJ2-2; D may match TRBD1 or TRBD2 (5 bases each). Deletions cut 7 bases from V and 4 bases from J, with 16 bases between. The CDR3 covers 14 residues. Germline CDR1 SQVTM, CDR2 ANQGSEA. As DNA, the CDR3 is TGCAGCGCAGACGTCCGGGGCGGCACCGGGGAGCTGTTTTTT. Translated, it gives CSADVRGGTGELFF.

The chain recombines TRBV10-3 with TRBJ1-2; 7 bases map to TRBD1. Per the germline V gene, CDR1 is ENHRY and CDR2 is SYGVKD. V dropped 6 bases and J dropped 8; count of bases not matched to a gene: 6. The CDR3 covers 12 residues. In DNA, the CDR3 is TGTGCCATCAGGACAAGACAGGGAGGCTACACCTTC. Residues: CAIRTRQGGYTF.

This clonotype was counted at least ten times. The rearrangement joins TRBV7-2 to TRBJ2-5; the match to TRBD1 covers 7 bases. The junction had 8 bases not matched to a gene; V was cut back by 5 bases and J by 2 bases. This CDR3 comprises 15 residues. Germline CDR1 reads SGHTA; CDR2 reads FQGNSA. CDR3 in amino acids: CASSRPRDSQETQYF. The CDR3 bases are TGTGCCAGCAGCCGGCCCCGGGACAGTCAAGAGACCCAGTACTTC. The whole variable domain, remainder taken from reference TRBV7-2 and TRBJ2-5, is GAGVSQSPSNKVTEKGKDVELRCDPISGHTALYWYRQSLGQGLEFLIYFQGNSAPDKSGLPSDRFSAERTGGSVSTLTIQRTQQEDSAVYLCASSRPRDSQETQYFGPGTRLLVL.

This chain uses TRBV28 with TRBJ2-1, with TRBD2 identical over 7 bases. V shed 6 bases, J shed 6 bases, and the junction held 17 bases outside the gene matches. Germline V gene data show CDR1 as MDHEN and CDR2 as SYDVKM. This CDR3 region has 17 residues. This chain's CDR3 is CASSPVFGLGSGNEQFF. In DNA, the CDR3 is TGTGCCAGCAGCCCAGTATTCGGACTAGGCAGTGGCAATGAGCAGTTCTTC.

The chain combines TRBV12-3 or TRBV12-4 with TRBJ2-5; 10 positions match TRBD1. The CDR3 totals 19 residues. Trimming cost V 5 bases and J 1 base; bases outside gene matches: 16. The CDR3 DNA reads TGTGCCAGCAGTGGGACAGGGGCGCCCCGTACCCCTATCCAAGAGACCCAGTACTTC. Translation: CASSGTGAPRTPIQETQYF.

A single count supports this clonotype. The junction differs from germline at one of its ends, possibly a read error. This chain's CDR3 is CVSSQTGARRTEAFF. In DNA, the CDR3 is TGCGTCAGCAGTCAAACAGGGGCCCGGCGGACTGAAGCTTTCTTT. This sequence joins TRBV23-1 and TRBJ1-1; 7 bases match TRBD1. TRBV23-1 is recorded as an ORF, its role being uncertain. The CDR3 runs 15 residues.

V gene TRBV10-3 combines with J gene TRBJ2-1; possibly TRBD1 for D (7 bases). CDR1 is ENHRY and CDR2 is SYGVKD in the germline V gene. V was cut by 3 bases and J by 12 bases, with 12 bases left in between. The CDR3 runs 12 residues. The CDR3 bases are TGTGCCATCAGTGATCCTCAGGGGGGGCAGTTCTTC. It specifies CAISDPQGGQFF.

In this sample, this clonotype turned up a few times. The genes are TRBV7-9 and TRBJ2-7; D not resolved. With 0 bases removed from V and 5 bases from J, the gap between germline ends came to 11 bases. This CDR3 has 14 residues. Germline V gene lookup returns CDR1 SEHNR and CDR2 FQNEAQ (reference sequence). CDR3 sequence reads: CASSLASNSHEQYF. The CDR3 DNA is TGTGCCAGCAGCTTAGCGTCCAACAGTCACGAGCAGTACTTC.

This clonotype has only a few counts. This chain uses TRBV12-3 or TRBV12-4 with TRBJ2-7; either TRBD1 or TRBD2 may fit D (6 bases each). The V end was cut by 6 bases, the J end by 7 bases, with 16 bases between. The length of the CDR3 is 13 residues. The CDR3: CASSLLGGGEQYF. The CDR3 DNA reads as TGTGCCAGCAGCCTCCTAGGAGGGGGGGAGCAGTACTTC.

This clonotype appeared a few times. This sequence joins TRBV10-2 and TRBJ2-2, with D tentatively TRBD2 (6 bases). V was clipped by 7 bases and J by 4 bases, with 10 bases between them. This CDR3 is built from 13 residues. Germline values: CDR1 WSHSY, CDR2 SAAADI. CDR3 region: CASTGLSTGELFF. CDR3 in DNA: TGCGCCAGCACGGGACTGAGCACCGGGGAGCTGTTTTTT.

This chain uses TRBV5-4 with TRBJ1-1; 11 positions match TRBD1. CDR3 size: 16 residues. Germline trimming cut 4 bases from V and 5 bases from J; bases unmatched to any gene: 10. The germline gives CDR1 SGHNT, CDR2 YYREEE (reference sequence). The CDR3 protein is CASSLHVGQGATEAFF. CDR3 nucleotide sequence: TGTGCCAGCAGCCTCCATGTTGGACAGGGGGCTACTGAAGCTTTCTTT.

About this clonotype: No conserved phenylalanine or tryptophan is present at the end of the CDR3, so a read error is the likely explanation. The rearrangement joins TRBV4-1 to TRBJ2-2; D is possibly TRBD1 or TRBD2 (5 bases each). Trimming pared 1 base from V and 0 bases from J, leaving 9 bases between. The CDR3 contains 16 residues. CDR1 is MGHRA, CDR2 YSYEKL, per germline. The CDR3 here is CASSQGGTANTGELFS. CDR3 DNA: TGCGCCAGCAGCCAAGGAGGGACCGCGAACACCGGGGAGCTGTTTTCT.

A remark on this clonotype: One junction end does not reproduce the germline sequence, and a read error may be involved. The chain recombines TRBV7-4 with TRBJ2-4; TRBD1 aligns across 11 bases. The CDR3 sequence is 17 residues long. Germline loops: CDR1 SGHVT, CDR2 SQSDAQ. CDR3 bases: TGTGTCAGCAGCTTAGGGGGTTGGGGGACAGGGGGAAACATTCAGTACTTC. As protein: CVSSLGGWGTGGNIQYF.

The chain uses TRBV4-2 and TRBJ1-2; 7 nucleotides line up with TRBD1. V lost 0 bases to trimming and J lost 7 bases; unmatched junction nucleotides: 8. In germline, CDR1 is LGHNA, CDR2 YNFKEQ. CDR3 length: 15 amino acids. CDR3 residues: CASSQEAAGGRGYTF. The CDR3 DNA reads TGTGCCAGCAGCCAAGAGGCGGCAGGGGGACGTGGCTACACCTTC.

In its sample, this clonotype was seen many times. The chain couples TRBV7-2 to TRBJ1-2; tentative D call: TRBD1 (6 bases). Trimming took 4 bases from V and 0 from J, leaving 9 bases between them. Germline lookup yields CDR1 SGHTA and CDR2 FQGNSA. The CDR3 is made up of 14 amino acids. CDR3 amino acids: CASSYNRANYGYTF. In DNA form, the CDR3 reads TGTGCCAGCAGCTATAACAGGGCTAACTATGGCTACACCTTC.

V is TRBV7-6 and J is TRBJ2-7; 8 positions match TRBD2. The CDR3 runs to 14 residues. Germline CDR1 reads SGHVS; CDR2 reads FNYEAQ. V gave up 5 bases and J gave up 2 bases; unmatched junction bases: 5. For the CDR3, the DNA is TGTGCCAGCAGCCCAATTAGCGGGACCTACGAGCAGTACTTC. The encoded protein is CASSPISGTYEQYF.

This clonotype turned up a few times. The gene calls are TRBV6-1 and TRBJ1-1, with a possible D match to TRBD1 (6 bases). Between the trimmed V and J ends, which lost 7 bases and 8 bases, there was a span of 17 bases. The V gene's germline CDR1 is MNHNS and CDR2 SASEGT. The CDR3 sequence is 13 residues long. The CDR3 DNA follows: TGTGCCAGCAACCCTTGGGGGGGCGAAGAAGCTTTCTTT. This codes for CASNPWGGEEAFF.

The genes are TRBV12-3 or TRBV12-4 and TRBJ2-2, with 7 bases matching TRBD1. V lost 2 bases and J lost 7; bases outside the gene matches: 4. The CDR3 spans 14 residues. The chain's CDR3 is CASSLTGVGGELFF. The DNA for the CDR3 is TGTGCCAGCAGTTTAACAGGGGTTGGCGGGGAGCTGTTTTTT.